This T cell receptor (beta chain) was retrieved from a study of T cells after yellow fever vaccination. Study information: Low-cell-number fractions were prepared with SMART-Seq v4 Ultra Low Input. General observations from the study: The study re-detected most primary-vaccination clones after the booster (about 96% CD4, approximately 87% CD8).

V lost 2 bases, J lost 3 bases, and 9 bases lay in between. This CDR3 has 14 residues. Germline values: CDR1 SGHTA, CDR2 FQGTGA. The TCR cDNA carried a universal primer site and UMIs from 5'RACE template switching. TCRdb reprocessed the 5' RACE reads via MiXCR and lists one record per CDR3 protein. The sample consists of roughly 330,000 distinct CDR3 sequences, around 7.3% of them appearing once. This clonotype has only a few counts. Its matching antigen is unknown. The genes are TRBV7-3 and TRBJ2-3, with D perhaps matching TRBD1 (6 bases). The receptor was isolated from a man between 18 and 29 years old who received the YFV17D yellow fever vaccine. The starting material was PBMCs, obtained roughly 45 days after the first yellow fever vaccination. The CDR3 loop is CASSLAGQTDTQYF. The CDR3 region has the DNA TGTGCCAGCAGCTTAGCCGGACAGACAGATACGCAGTATTTT.